This T cell receptor (beta chain) was retrieved from a study of a mutant IDH1 vaccine in newly diagnosed glioma. As for the study in general: Treated individuals were 62.5% male and around 40% female, averaging about 37 years of age. Before enrollment, the patients had been treated with radiotherapy alone, temozolomide alone, or both together. Most of them had received both.

The method was immunoSEQ multiplex PCR; TCRdb's version includes in-frame clones alone and lacks a portion of them. Found here are fewer than 45,000 clones, roughly 90% of them singletons; the top ten hold approximately 20%. Noted time point: baseline, week 1 (first vaccination visit). Treatment: pre-vaccination baseline after standard-of-care therapy. Donors harbored newly found WHO grade 3 or 4 IDH1-mutant, ATRX-lost astrocytomas. With V trimmed by 3 bases and J by 4 bases, 11 bases remained unmatched. The germline V gene has CDR1 SGHTA and CDR2 FQGNSA. This CDR3 is 17 amino acids long. The rearrangement uses TRBV7-2 and TRBJ1-1; TRBD1 matches 10 bases. The TCR comes from a man aged 18 to 30 with glioma. Here the sequenced sample was PBMCs, taken from a glioma patient treated with radiotherapy, temozolomide or both. CDR3 sequence reads: CASSFGTGALLGTEAFF. CDR3 coding DNA: TGTGCCAGCAGCTTCGGGACAGGGGCCCTTTTGGGCACTGAAGCTTTCTTT.